This TCR beta chain was sequenced for a study of regulatory T cells in long-lasting Graves disease. The authors built TCR beta libraries using iRepertoire HTBI primers and Arm-PCR of CDR3 regions. In the authors' methods: Samples collectively showed around 56 TRBV and roughly 15 TRBJ segments. TCRdb processed the multiplex PCR reads anew with MiXCR; each CDR3 protein has one entry. None of the V and J calls come from the authors' own analysis; TCRdb made them. The table has around 250,000 distinct CDR3 sequences, around 16% seen once. This clonotype was detected ten times or more. Its antigen is not known. Study conclusions and caveats: The researchers studied only peripheral blood, not thyroid tissue.

The CDR3 spans 13 residues. From germline, CDR1 is MDHEN and CDR2 SYDVKM. V was pared by 2 bases and J by 7 bases, with 11 bases between. The time point denotes: newly diagnosed GD, antithyroid drugs for less than 3 months. Generation of the TCR library employed RNA extracted from PBMCs. Diagnosis followed American Thyroid Association guidelines for Graves' disease. The rearrangement joins TRBV28 to TRBJ1-2; D not certain. Specimen: peripheral blood mononuclear cells (PBMCs), collected at new diagnosis, from a patient treated with antithyroid drugs. This receptor was taken from a female donor with Graves disease. CDR3 in amino acids: CASSLHPVSGYTF. CDR3 nucleotides: TGTGCCAGCAGTTTACACCCAGTTTCTGGCTACACCTTC.